The subject of this entry is one TCR beta chain. Ages ranged from about 18 to 100 years, with residence in about 23 US areas. Membership in each cohort depended on participant-reported clinical history. These data originate in a study of blood T cell repertoires in COVID-19. About the study: T cells, B-cell-depleted T cells, or PBMCs provided the cDNA or gDNA that served as material.

As handled by the study authors: Scientists estimated how many nucleated cells there were by amplifying reference gene primers. TCRdb's copy holds only in-frame clones and misses some; the assay was immunoSEQ multiplex PCR. Clone size and V and J calls were adopted from that table, with D and trimming inferred from the DNA. The table has 200,000 or so clones, about 86% seen once. Germline V CDR1 and CDR2: LNHDA, SQIVND (reference sequence). CDR3 size: 16 residues. The ends lost 10 bases at V and 0 bases at J; junction bases unmatched: 9. Sequencing was carried out using PBMCs or T cells enriched from blood (not recorded which). The chain links TRBV19 to TRBJ1-5, with 10 bases aligning to TRBD1. The origin of this receptor is a middle-aged woman with acute COVID-19. This chain's CDR3 is CATNRWDRGSNQPQHF. The CDR3 DNA is TGTGCCACCAACCGGTGGGACAGGGGTAGCAATCAGCCCCAGCATTTT.